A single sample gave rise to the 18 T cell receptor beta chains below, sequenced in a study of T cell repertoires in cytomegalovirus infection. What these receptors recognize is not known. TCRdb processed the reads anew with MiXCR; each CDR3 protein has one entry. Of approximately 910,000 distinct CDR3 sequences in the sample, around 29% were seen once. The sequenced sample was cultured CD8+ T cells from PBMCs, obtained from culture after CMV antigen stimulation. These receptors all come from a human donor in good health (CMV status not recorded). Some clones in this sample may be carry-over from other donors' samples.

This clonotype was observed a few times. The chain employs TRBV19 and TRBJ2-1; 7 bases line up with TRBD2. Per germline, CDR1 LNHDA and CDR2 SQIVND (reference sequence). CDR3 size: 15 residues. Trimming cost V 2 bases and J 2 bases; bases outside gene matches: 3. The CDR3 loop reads CASSITRGAYNEQFF. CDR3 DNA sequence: TGTGCCAGTAGTATAACCCGGGGGGCCTACAATGAGCAGTTCTTC.

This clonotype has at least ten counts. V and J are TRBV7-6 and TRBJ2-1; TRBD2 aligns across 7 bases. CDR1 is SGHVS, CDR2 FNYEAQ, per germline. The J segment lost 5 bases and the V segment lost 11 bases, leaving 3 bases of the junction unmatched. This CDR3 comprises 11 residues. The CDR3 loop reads CAGGVNNEQFF. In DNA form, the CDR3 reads TGTGCCGGGGGGGTGAACAATGAGCAGTTCTTC.

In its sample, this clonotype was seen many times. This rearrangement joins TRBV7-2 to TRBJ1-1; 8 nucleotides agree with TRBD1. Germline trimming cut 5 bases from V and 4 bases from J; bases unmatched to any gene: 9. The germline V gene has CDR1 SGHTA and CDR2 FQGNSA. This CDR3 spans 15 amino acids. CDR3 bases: TGTGCCAGCAGCAAAGACAGGGGAAGGGTCACTGAAGCTTTCTTT. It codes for CASSKDRGRVTEAFF.

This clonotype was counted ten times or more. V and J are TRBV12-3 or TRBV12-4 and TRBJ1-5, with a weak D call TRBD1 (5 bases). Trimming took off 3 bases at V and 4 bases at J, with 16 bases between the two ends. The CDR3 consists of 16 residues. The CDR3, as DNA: TGTGCCAGCAGTTTTTTTGTGGGGCTCGAAAATCAGCCCCAGCATTTT. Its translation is CASSFFVGLENQPQHF.

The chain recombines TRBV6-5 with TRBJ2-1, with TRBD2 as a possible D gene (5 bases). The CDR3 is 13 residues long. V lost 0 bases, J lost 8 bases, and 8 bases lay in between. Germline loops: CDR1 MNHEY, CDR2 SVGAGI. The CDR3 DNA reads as TGTGCCAGCAGTTACTCCGGGGTGGATGAGCAGTTCTTC. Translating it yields CASSYSGVDEQFF.

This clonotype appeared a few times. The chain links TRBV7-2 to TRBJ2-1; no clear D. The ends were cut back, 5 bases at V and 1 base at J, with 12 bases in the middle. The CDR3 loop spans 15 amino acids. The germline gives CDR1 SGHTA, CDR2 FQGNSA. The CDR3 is CASSRPERSYNEQFF. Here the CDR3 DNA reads TGTGCCAGCAGCCGACCCGAAAGGTCCTACAATGAGCAGTTCTTC.

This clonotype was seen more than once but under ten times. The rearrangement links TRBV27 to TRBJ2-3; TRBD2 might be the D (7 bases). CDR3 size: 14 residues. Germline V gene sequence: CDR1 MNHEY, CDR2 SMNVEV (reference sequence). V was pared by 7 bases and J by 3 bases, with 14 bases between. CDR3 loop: CASIAAGATDTQYF. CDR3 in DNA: TGTGCCAGCATCGCCGCGGGGGCGACAGATACGCAGTATTTT.

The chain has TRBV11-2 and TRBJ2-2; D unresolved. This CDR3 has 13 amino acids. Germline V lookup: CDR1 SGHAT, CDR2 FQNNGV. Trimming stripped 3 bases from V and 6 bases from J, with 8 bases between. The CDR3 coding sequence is TGTGCCAGCAGCTTCACGAGGCCCGGGGAGCTGTTTTTT. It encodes CASSFTRPGELFF.

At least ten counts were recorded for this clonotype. Here the CDR3 reads CASSLDWDRPNSPLHF. As DNA, the CDR3 is TGTGCCAGCAGCTTAGATTGGGACAGGCCTAATTCACCCCTCCACTTT. The V call is TRBV11-2, the J call TRBJ1-6; 8 positions match TRBD1. V lost 0 bases, J lost 6 bases, and 4 bases stayed unmatched. Germline loops: CDR1 SGHAT, CDR2 FQNNGV. The CDR3 length is 16 residues.

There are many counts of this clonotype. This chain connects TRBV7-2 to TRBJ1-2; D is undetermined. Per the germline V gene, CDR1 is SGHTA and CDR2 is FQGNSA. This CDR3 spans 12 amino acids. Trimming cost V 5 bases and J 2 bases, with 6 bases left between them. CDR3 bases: TGTGCCAGCAGCACCAGGAACTATGGCTACACCTTC. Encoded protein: CASSTRNYGYTF.

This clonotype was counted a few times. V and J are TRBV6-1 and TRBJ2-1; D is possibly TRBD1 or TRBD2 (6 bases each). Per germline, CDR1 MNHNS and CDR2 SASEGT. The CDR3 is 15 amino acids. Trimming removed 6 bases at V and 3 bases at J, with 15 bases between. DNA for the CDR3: TGTGCCAGCAGCGTCTTGAGGGGGGACTACAATGAGCAGTTCTTC. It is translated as CASSVLRGDYNEQFF.

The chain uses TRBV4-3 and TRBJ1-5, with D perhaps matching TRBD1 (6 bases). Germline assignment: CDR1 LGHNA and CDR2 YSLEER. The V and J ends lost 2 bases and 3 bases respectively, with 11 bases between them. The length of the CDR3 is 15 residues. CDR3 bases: TGCGCCAGCAGCCAATCTCCAGGGGCCAATCAGCCCCAGCATTTT. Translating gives CASSQSPGANQPQHF.

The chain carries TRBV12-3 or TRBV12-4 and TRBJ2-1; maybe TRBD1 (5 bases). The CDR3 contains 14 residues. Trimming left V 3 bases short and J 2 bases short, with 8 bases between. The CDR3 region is CASSFGHTYNEQFF. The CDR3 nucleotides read TGTGCCAGCAGTTTCGGACATACCTACAATGAGCAGTTCTTC.

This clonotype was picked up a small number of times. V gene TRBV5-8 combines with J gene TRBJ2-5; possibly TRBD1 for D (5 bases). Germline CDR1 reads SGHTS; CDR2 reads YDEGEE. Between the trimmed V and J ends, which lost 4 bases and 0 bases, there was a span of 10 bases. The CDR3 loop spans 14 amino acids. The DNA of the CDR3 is TGTGCCAGCAGCCCGCGACAGTACCAAGAGACCCAGTACTTC. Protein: CASSPRQYQETQYF. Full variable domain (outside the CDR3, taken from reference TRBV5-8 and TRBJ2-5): EAGVTQSPTHLIKTRGQQATLRCSPISGHTSVYWYQQALGLGLQFLLWYDEGEERNRGNFPPRFSGRQFPNYSSELNVNALELEDSALYLCASSPRQYQETQYFGPGTRLLVL.

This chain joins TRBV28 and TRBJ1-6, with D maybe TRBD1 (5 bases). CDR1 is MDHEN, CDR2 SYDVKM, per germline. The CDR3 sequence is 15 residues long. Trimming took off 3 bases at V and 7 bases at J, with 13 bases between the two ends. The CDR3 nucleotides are TGTGCCAGCAGTTTGTCCCCGGGACCCAATTCACCCCTCCACTTT. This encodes CASSLSPGPNSPLHF.

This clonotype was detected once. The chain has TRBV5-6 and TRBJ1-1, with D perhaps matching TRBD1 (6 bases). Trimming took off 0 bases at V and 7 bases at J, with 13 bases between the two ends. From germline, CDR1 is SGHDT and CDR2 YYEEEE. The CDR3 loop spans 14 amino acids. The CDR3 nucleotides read TGTGCCAGCAGCTTGGAGGGGGTTAGGTATGAAGCTTTCTTT. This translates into CASSLEGVRYEAFF.

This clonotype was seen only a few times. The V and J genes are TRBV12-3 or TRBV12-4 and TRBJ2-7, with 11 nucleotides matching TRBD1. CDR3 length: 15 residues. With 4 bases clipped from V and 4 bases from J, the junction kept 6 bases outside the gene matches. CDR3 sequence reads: CASSWTGGEWYEQYF. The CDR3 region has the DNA TGTGCCAGCAGTTGGACAGGGGGCGAGTGGTACGAGCAGTACTTC.

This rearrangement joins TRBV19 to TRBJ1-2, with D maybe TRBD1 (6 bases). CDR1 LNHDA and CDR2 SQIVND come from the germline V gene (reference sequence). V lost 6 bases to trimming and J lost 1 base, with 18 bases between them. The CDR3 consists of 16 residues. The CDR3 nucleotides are TGTGCCAGTAGCCAGGACAGCAGCCTATATAACTATGGCTACACCTTC. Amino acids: CASSQDSSLYNYGYTF.